Sequencing of this TCR beta chain was carried out in a study of shared clonotypes between healthy human individuals. CD45RO-negative, CCR7-positively selected cells formed the naive CD8 fraction, excluding terminally differentiated effector memory CD45RA+ cells. Per germline, CDR1 SGHRS and CDR2 YFSETQ. The trim removed 2 bases at V and 4 bases at J, leaving 7 bases unmatched. The CDR3 contains 16 residues. Libraries were prepared by immunoSEQ multiplex PCR; TCRdb keeps only in-frame clonotypes and omits some of them. The table has around 2,100,000 clones, just under 95% seen once; the top ten hold 1% to 1.5%.

The sequence was obtained from a man aged 18 to 35 in good health. The sequenced material came from naive CD8+ T cells sorted from blood. The gene calls are TRBV5-1 and TRBJ2-7; TRBD2 matches at 12 bases. CDR3 nucleotide sequence: TGCGCCAGCAGCTTCGGCCGACTAGCGGGAGATTACGAGCAGTACTTC. Amino acids: CASSFGRLAGDYEQYF. Combining the CDR3 with reference TRBV5-1 and TRBJ2-7 gives the whole variable domain KAGVTQTPRYLIKTRGQQVTLSCSPISGHRSVSWYQQTPGQGLQFLFEYFSETQRNKGNFPGRFSGRQFSNSRSEMNVSTLELGDSALYLCASSFGRLAGDYEQYFGPGTRLTVT.